This entry lists 3 T cell receptor beta chains sequenced from one sample in a study of T cells in Graves' hyperthyroidism and ophthalmopathy. Amplified TCR beta CDR3 regions came from RNA transcripts. The HTBI set primed first-round TCR CDR3 RT-PCR. TCRdb processed the multiplex PCR reads anew with MiXCR; each CDR3 protein has one entry. The sample contains about 350,000 distinct CDR3 sequences, over 15% of which appear only once. What was sequenced was blood. The receptors were sampled from a middle-aged woman with Graves' ophthalmopathy.

This clonotype was seen ten or more times. The chain combines TRBV15 with TRBJ2-5, with D possibly called TRBD1 or TRBD2 (5 bases each). The V gene lost 0 bases and the J gene lost 7 bases, with 9 bases spanning the gap. The CDR3 runs to 13 residues. In germline, CDR1 is LNHNV, CDR2 YYDKDF (reference sequence). This CDR3 reads CATSRERGGTQYF. DNA of the CDR3: TGTGCCACCAGCAGAGAGAGGGGTGGGACCCAGTACTTC.

This clonotype was seen at least ten times. V gene TRBV28 combines with J gene TRBJ1-5, with D unresolved. Germline lookup yields CDR1 MDHEN and CDR2 SYDVKM. The V end lost 3 bases, the J end lost 6 bases, and 12 bases lay between the germline ends. The CDR3 contains 14 residues. DNA of the CDR3: TGTGCCAGCAGTTTGGGCAGGTTCGGTCAGCCCCAGCATTTT. It yields the protein CASSLGRFGQPQHF.

This clonotype was seen repeatedly, ten times or more. The rearrangement uses TRBV2 and TRBJ1-3; D is unclear. The CDR3 has 15 residues. The germline V gene encodes CDR1 SNHLY and CDR2 FYNNEI. Trimming took off 7 bases at V and 0 bases at J, with 13 bases between the two ends. CDR3 in DNA: TGTGCCAGCACCCAAGAGGACCACTCTGGAAACACCATATATTTT. It is translated as CASTQEDHSGNTIYF.